This TCR beta chain came from a study of blood T cell repertoires in COVID-19. Study information: Acute-phase and convalescent COVID-19 samples originated in the United States, Italy and Spain.

The V end was cut by 3 bases, the J end by 2 bases, with 14 bases between. This CDR3 is built from 16 residues. The V gene's germline CDR1 is LNHNV and CDR2 YYDKDF (reference sequence). Assay used: immunoSEQ multiplex PCR; TCRdb lists only in-frame clones, some missing. The top ten clones hold approximately 1.2% of a sample with more than 300,000 clones, about 88% of them seen once. This sequence joins TRBV15 and TRBJ1-5, with a possible D match to TRBD1 (5 bases). The specimen sequenced was PBMCs or T cells enriched from blood (not recorded which). The receptor comes from a woman in her late teens or twenties who had recovered from COVID-19. CDR3 region: CATSSDLGAGNQPQHF. The CDR3 DNA follows: TGTGCCACCAGCAGTGACCTAGGGGCTGGCAATCAGCCCCAGCATTTT.